A selection of T cell receptor beta chains follows, all from one sample in a study of vaccination and CD4 T cells after COVID-19. TCRdb itself ran the PCR reads through MiXCR, one entry per CDR3 protein. The profile shows approximately 9,000 distinct CDR3 sequences, about 55% of them singletons. These receptors' antigens are unknown. Sequenced sample: CD4+ T cells from blood, cultured in vitro. These receptors were taken from a human donor who had recovered from COVID-19. CDR3s include the opening cysteine and the closing phenylalanine or tryptophan. The D gene is left open where the match is weak. Only some rows state a clone size, as once, few, many or a class for expanded clones.

CDR3 protein: CAISSLGQSTEAFF; CDR3 DNA: TGTGCCATCAGCTCATTAGGCCAGAGCACTGAAGCTTTCTTT; V gene: TRBV10-3; J gene: TRBJ1-1; clone size: .; D gene: .
CDR3 protein: CASSGTEFQPQHF; CDR3 DNA: TGTGCCAGCAGTGGCACGGAGTTTCAGCCCCAGCATTTT; V gene: TRBV6-1; J gene: TRBJ1-5; clone size: .; D gene: .
CDR3 protein: CASSQTFLSGKQYF; CDR3 DNA: TGTGCCAGCAGTCAGACCTTCCTTTCGGGGAAGCAGTACTTC; V gene: TRBV2; J gene: TRBJ2-7; clone size: .; D gene: .
CDR3 protein: CASSWDGRNEKLFF; CDR3 DNA: TGTGCCAGCAGTTGGGACGGGCGGAATGAAAAACTGTTTTTT; V gene: TRBV27; J gene: TRBJ1-4; clone size: .; D gene: .
CDR3 protein: CASSPRRGRNTEAFF; CDR3 DNA: TGTGCCAGCTCACCTCGACGGGGGCGGAACACTGAAGCTTTCTTT; V gene: TRBV7-6; J gene: TRBJ1-1; clone size: .; D gene: .
CDR3 protein: CASSRLAGDIQETQYF; CDR3 DNA: TGTGCCAGCAGCCGACTAGCGGGGGACATACAAGAGACCCAGTACTTC; V gene: TRBV6-1; J gene: TRBJ2-5; clone size: .; D gene: TRBD2
CDR3 protein: CASHSRTDSGANVLTF; CDR3 DNA: TGTGCCAGCCATTCGAGGACGGACTCTGGGGCCAACGTCCTGACTTTC; V gene: TRBV19; J gene: TRBJ2-6; clone size: few; D gene: .
CDR3 protein: CASSRQGPSNQPQHF; CDR3 DNA: TGTGCCAGTAGCCGACAGGGGCCGAGCAATCAGCCCCAGCATTTT; V gene: TRBV19; J gene: TRBJ1-5; clone size: .; D gene: TRBD1
CDR3 protein: CASSELGRGYGYTF; CDR3 DNA: TGTGCCAGCAGTGAGTTGGGTCGGGGCTATGGCTACACCTTC; V gene: TRBV6-1; J gene: TRBJ1-2; clone size: .; D gene: .
CDR3 protein: CASTATRDRTYEQYF; CDR3 DNA: TGTGCCAGCACCGCGACGAGGGACAGGACCTACGAGCAGTACTTC; V gene: TRBV7-2; J gene: TRBJ2-7; clone size: .; D gene: TRBD1
CDR3 protein: CASSLDGTGGIEQYF; CDR3 DNA: TGTGCCAGCAGCTTAGATGGGACAGGGGGCATCGAGCAGTACTTC; V gene: TRBV11-3; J gene: TRBJ2-7; clone size: .; D gene: TRBD1
CDR3 protein: CASSGQPTEAFF; CDR3 DNA: TGTGCCAGCAGCGGACAGCCGACTGAAGCTTTCTTT; V gene: TRBV6-1; J gene: TRBJ1-1; clone size: few; D gene: .
CDR3 protein: CASSQDFTRRGVETQYF; CDR3 DNA: TGCGCCAGCAGCCAAGATTTTACTCGTCGGGGGGTAGAGACCCAGTACTTC; V gene: TRBV4-3; J gene: TRBJ2-5; clone size: .; D gene: TRBD2
CDR3 protein: CSASLASGGLNEQFF; CDR3 DNA: TGCAGTGCTAGTCTGGCTAGCGGGGGACTTAATGAGCAGTTCTTC; V gene: TRBV20-1; J gene: TRBJ2-1; clone size: .; D gene: TRBD2
CDR3 protein: CASISGRANNEQFF; CDR3 DNA: TGTGCCAGCATTAGCGGGAGGGCGAACAATGAGCAGTTCTTC; V gene: TRBV6-2/TRBV6-3; J gene: TRBJ2-1; clone size: once; D gene: TRBD2
CDR3 protein: CASSDPGRAYGYTF; CDR3 DNA: TGTGCCAGCAGTGACCCCGGACGTGCCTATGGCTACACCTTC; V gene: TRBV2; J gene: TRBJ1-2; clone size: .; D gene: .
CDR3 protein: CSAIPGGGNSPLHF; CDR3 DNA: TGCAGTGCTATACCCGGGGGGGGTAATTCACCCCTCCACTTT; V gene: TRBV20-1; J gene: TRBJ1-6; clone size: .; D gene: .
CDR3 protein: CASSLGGLGETQYF; CDR3 DNA: TGTGCCAGCAGCTTAGGGGGGTTGGGGGAGACCCAGTACTTC; V gene: TRBV11-2; J gene: TRBJ2-5; clone size: .; D gene: .
CDR3 protein: CASVPTGGRTDTQYF; CDR3 DNA: TGTGCCAGCGTTCCAACAGGGGGCAGGACAGATACGCAGTATTTT; V gene: TRBV7-6; J gene: TRBJ2-3; clone size: .; D gene: TRBD1
CDR3 protein: CASGLDPNQPQHF; CDR3 DNA: TGTGCTAGTGGTTTGGACCCAAATCAGCCCCAGCATTTT; V gene: TRBV12-5; J gene: TRBJ1-5; clone size: .; D gene: .
CDR3 protein: CASSLGRGQGAETQYF; CDR3 DNA: TGTGCCAGCAGCTTAGGTCGTGGACAGGGGGCAGAGACCCAGTACTTC; V gene: TRBV7-2; J gene: TRBJ2-5; clone size: few; D gene: TRBD1
CDR3 protein: CSVSPRTGNYGYTF; CDR3 DNA: TGCAGCGTCTCCCCGAGGACGGGTAACTATGGCTACACCTTC; V gene: TRBV29-1; J gene: TRBJ1-2; clone size: .; D gene: .
CDR3 protein: CASSTTQGRNTEAFF; CDR3 DNA: TGTGCCAGCAGTACAACCCAGGGGCGGAACACTGAAGCTTTCTTT; V gene: TRBV27; J gene: TRBJ1-1; clone size: .; D gene: .
CDR3 protein: CASSYGTGEGFRKLFF; CDR3 DNA: TGTGCCAGCAGTTACGGGACAGGTGAAGGTTTCCGAAAACTGTTTTTT; V gene: TRBV6-5; J gene: TRBJ1-4; clone size: few; D gene: TRBD1
CDR3 protein: CASSRGWNQPQHF; CDR3 DNA: TGTGCCAGCAGCCGGGGTTGGAATCAGCCCCAGCATTTT; V gene: TRBV11-3; J gene: TRBJ1-5; clone size: .; D gene: .
CDR3 protein: CASGSVGGAGFYEQYF; CDR3 DNA: TGTGCCAGCGGGAGTGTTGGCGGCGCAGGCTTCTACGAGCAGTACTTC; V gene: TRBV7-9; J gene: TRBJ2-7; clone size: .; D gene: .
CDR3 protein: CATSGRGGTEAFF; CDR3 DNA: TGTGCCACCAGTGGGAGGGGTGGCACTGAAGCTTTCTTT; V gene: TRBV24-1; J gene: TRBJ1-1; clone size: .; D gene: .
CDR3 protein: CASMDPATRRTYEQYF; CDR3 DNA: TGTGCCAGCATGGACCCTGCTACTAGGAGAACCTACGAGCAGTACTTC; V gene: TRBV6-2/TRBV6-3; J gene: TRBJ2-7; clone size: once; D gene: .
CDR3 protein: CASSPDGLRGEYF; CDR3 DNA: TGTGCCAGCAGTCCCGATGGTTTAAGGGGAGAGTACTTC; V gene: TRBV12-3/TRBV12-4; J gene: TRBJ2-7; clone size: .; D gene: .
CDR3 protein: CASRPQSGAFF; CDR3 DNA: TGTGCCAGCAGACCACAATCGGGGGCTTTCTTT; V gene: TRBV6-1; J gene: TRBJ1-1; clone size: .; D gene: .
CDR3 protein: CATSDFQEKQFF; CDR3 DNA: TGTGCCACCAGTGATTTCCAGGAGAAGCAGTTCTTC; V gene: TRBV24-1; J gene: TRBJ2-1; clone size: .; D gene: .
CDR3 protein: CASSSRTESTDTQYF; CDR3 DNA: TGTGCCAGCAGCTCTCGGACCGAGAGCACAGATACGCAGTATTTT; V gene: TRBV7-8; J gene: TRBJ2-3; clone size: .; D gene: .
CDR3 protein: CASSTLGGSFNEQFF; CDR3 DNA: TGTGCCAGCAGTACCCTTGGCGGGAGTTTCAATGAGCAGTTCTTC; V gene: TRBV28; J gene: TRBJ2-1; clone size: .; D gene: TRBD2
CDR3 protein: CASSLEGDEQFF; CDR3 DNA: TGTGCCAGCAGCTTGGAGGGGGATGAGCAGTTCTTC; V gene: TRBV5-6; J gene: TRBJ2-1; clone size: .; D gene: .
CDR3 protein: CASSSGGRSYEQYF; CDR3 DNA: TGTGCCAGCAGTTCAGGGGGTCGCTCCTACGAGCAGTACTTC; V gene: TRBV6-2/TRBV6-3; J gene: TRBJ2-7; clone size: few; D gene: TRBD1
CDR3 protein: CACRRGGSTEAFF; CDR3 DNA: TGTGCCTGCCGGCGGGGTGGTTCCACTGAAGCTTTCTTT; V gene: TRBV28; J gene: TRBJ1-1; clone size: once; D gene: .
CDR3 protein: CSARDRQGTPIPF; CDR3 DNA: TGCAGTGCTAGAGATCGACAGGGGACCCCCATCCCCTTC; V gene: TRBV20-1; J gene: TRBJ1-2; clone size: .; D gene: TRBD1
CDR3 protein: CSAPHWGFSYNEQFF; CDR3 DNA: TGCAGTGCTCCCCACTGGGGGTTTTCCTACAATGAGCAGTTCTTC; V gene: TRBV20-1; J gene: TRBJ2-1; clone size: .; D gene: .
CDR3 protein: CASNYGRANEQFF; CDR3 DNA: TGTGCCAGTAACTATGGGCGGGCCAATGAGCAGTTCTTC; V gene: TRBV19; J gene: TRBJ2-1; clone size: .; D gene: .
CDR3 protein: CAWRVAGVGNTGELFF; CDR3 DNA: TGTGCCTGGAGAGTGGCGGGAGTCGGAAACACCGGGGAGCTGTTTTTT; V gene: TRBV30; J gene: TRBJ2-2; clone size: .; D gene: TRBD2
CDR3 protein: CASSPDRSPGNTIYF; CDR3 DNA: TGTGCCAGCTCACCAGACCGGAGCCCCGGAAACACCATATATTTT; V gene: TRBV18; J gene: TRBJ1-3; clone size: few; D gene: .
CDR3 protein: CASSLATSGRPTDTQYF; CDR3 DNA: TGTGCCAGCAGCTTGGCAACTAGCGGGAGACCCACAGATACGCAGTATTTT; V gene: TRBV5-4; J gene: TRBJ2-3; clone size: few; D gene: TRBD2
CDR3 protein: CASSYPMAGGRNEQYF; CDR3 DNA: TGTGCCAGCAGTTACCCTATGGCGGGAGGGAGGAACGAGCAGTACTTC; V gene: TRBV6-2/TRBV6-3; J gene: TRBJ2-7; clone size: .; D gene: TRBD2
CDR3 protein: CSVGDITEAFF; CDR3 DNA: TGCAGCGTTGGGGACATCACTGAAGCTTTCTTT; V gene: TRBV29-1; J gene: TRBJ1-1; clone size: .; D gene: .
CDR3 protein: CASSAGQGKKKLFF; CDR3 DNA: TGTGCCAGCAGTGCCGGGCAGGGTAAGAAAAAACTGTTTTTT; V gene: TRBV12-3/TRBV12-4; J gene: TRBJ1-4; clone size: .; D gene: .
CDR3 protein: CASSTRGQGDNEQFF; CDR3 DNA: TGTGCCAGTAGTACACGCGGACAGGGAGACAATGAGCAGTTCTTC; V gene: TRBV19; J gene: TRBJ2-1; clone size: once; D gene: TRBD1
CDR3 protein: CASKGSSSEQYF; CDR3 DNA: TGTGCCAGCAAAGGTAGCTCGAGCGAGCAGTACTTC; V gene: TRBV12-3/TRBV12-4; J gene: TRBJ2-7; clone size: .; D gene: .
CDR3 protein: CSADLDLTGNYGYTF; CDR3 DNA: TGCAGTGCCGACCTTGACCTTACAGGGAACTATGGCTACACCTTC; V gene: TRBV20-1; J gene: TRBJ1-2; clone size: few; D gene: .
CDR3 protein: CAWSVRQGFGYGYTF; CDR3 DNA: TGTGCCTGGAGCGTTAGACAGGGATTCGGCTATGGCTACACCTTC; V gene: TRBV30; J gene: TRBJ1-2; clone size: .; D gene: TRBD1
CDR3 protein: CASSTGTLAGDTQYF; CDR3 DNA: TGTGCCAGCAGCACCGGGACATTAGCGGGAGATACGCAGTATTTT; V gene: TRBV7-3; J gene: TRBJ2-3; clone size: .; D gene: .
CDR3 protein: CASSIRDSPTEAFF; CDR3 DNA: TGTGCCAGCAGCATAAGGGATTCCCCCACTGAAGCTTTCTTT; V gene: TRBV7-2; J gene: TRBJ1-1; clone size: .; D gene: .
CDR3 protein: CASPPTVFGNQPQHF; CDR3 DNA: TGTGCCAGCCCCCCGACGGTATTTGGGAATCAGCCCCAGCATTTT; V gene: TRBV21-1; J gene: TRBJ1-5; clone size: .; D gene: .
CDR3 protein: CASRVLAGASYEQYF; CDR3 DNA: TGCGCCAGCAGGGTTCTAGCGGGAGCTTCATACGAGCAGTACTTC; V gene: TRBV10-1; J gene: TRBJ2-7; clone size: .; D gene: TRBD2
CDR3 protein: CASSNRDRVANTIYF; CDR3 DNA: TGTGCCAGCAGCAATCGGGACCGCGTCGCGAACACCATATATTTT; V gene: TRBV21-1; J gene: TRBJ1-3; clone size: .; D gene: .